The table lists the clone carrying this TCR beta chain with many counts. Its antigen remains unknown. CDR1 is SEHNR and CDR2 is FQNEAQ in the germline V gene (reference sequence). V lost 5 bases, J lost 3 bases, and 7 bases stayed unmatched. The CDR3 spans 15 residues. The data were taken from a study of T cell repertoires in cytomegalovirus infection. Across the study: Recently identified HLA-C-restricted and well-studied HLA-B-restricted CMV epitopes were used. Matching HLA type and CMV infection were both indicated by public TCR beta signatures.

TCRdb itself ran the reads through MiXCR, one entry per CDR3 protein. The repertoire holds about 400,000 distinct CDR3 sequences, about 35% seen once, with about 13% in the top ten. Sequencing was performed on cultured PBMCs, taken from culture after CMV antigen stimulation. The TCR sequence derives from a human donor in good health (CMV status not recorded). Some clones in this sample may be carry-over from other donors' samples. The chain links TRBV7-9 to TRBJ2-1; 7 bases line up with TRBD1. The CDR3 nucleotides read TGTGCCAGCAGCCCCGCCGGGACAGTCTACAATGAGCAGTTCTTC. Translating gives CASSPAGTVYNEQFF.